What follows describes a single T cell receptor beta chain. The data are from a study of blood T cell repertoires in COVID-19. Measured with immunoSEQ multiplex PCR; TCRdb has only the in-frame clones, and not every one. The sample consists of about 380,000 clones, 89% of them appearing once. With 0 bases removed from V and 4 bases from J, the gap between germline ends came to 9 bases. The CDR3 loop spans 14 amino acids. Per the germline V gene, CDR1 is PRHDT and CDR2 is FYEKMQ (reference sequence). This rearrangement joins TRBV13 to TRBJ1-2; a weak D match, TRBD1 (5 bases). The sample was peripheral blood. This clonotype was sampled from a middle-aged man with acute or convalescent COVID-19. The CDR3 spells CASSLGGQPYGYTF. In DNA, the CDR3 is TGTGCCAGCAGCTTAGGGGGGCAGCCCTATGGCTACACCTTC.